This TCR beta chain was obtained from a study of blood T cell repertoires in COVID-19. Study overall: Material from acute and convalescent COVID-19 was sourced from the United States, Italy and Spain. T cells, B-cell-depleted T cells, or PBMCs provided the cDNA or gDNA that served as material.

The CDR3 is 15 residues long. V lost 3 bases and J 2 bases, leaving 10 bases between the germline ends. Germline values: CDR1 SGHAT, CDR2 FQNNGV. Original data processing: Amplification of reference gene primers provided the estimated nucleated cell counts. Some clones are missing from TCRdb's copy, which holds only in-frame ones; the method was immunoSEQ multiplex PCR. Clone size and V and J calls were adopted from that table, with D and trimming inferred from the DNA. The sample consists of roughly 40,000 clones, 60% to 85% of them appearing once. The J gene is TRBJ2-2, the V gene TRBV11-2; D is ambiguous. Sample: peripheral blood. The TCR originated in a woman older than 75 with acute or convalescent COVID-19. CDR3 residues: CASSLHFANTGELFF. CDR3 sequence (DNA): TGTGCCAGCAGCTTGCACTTTGCCAACACCGGGGAGCTGTTTTTT.